The next 17 T cell receptor beta chains were all read from a single sample in a study of blood T cell repertoires in COVID-19. Measured with immunoSEQ multiplex PCR; TCRdb has only the in-frame clones, and not every one. The sample lists under 350,000 clones; roughly nine tenths were seen once. Source material: peripheral blood. These receptors were collected from a young man with active or convalescent COVID-19.

The chain joins TRBV5-6 to TRBJ1-2; D is unresolved. Germline CDR1 is SGHDT and CDR2 is YYEEEE. V was cut by 0 bases and J by 0 bases, with 9 bases left in between. CDR3 size: 15 residues. The CDR3, as DNA: TGTGCCAGCAGCTTGGTTGTCGCAGCTAACTATGGCTACACCTTC. It encodes CASSLVVAANYGYTF.

This rearrangement joins TRBV19 to TRBJ2-3; TRBD2 matches at 9 bases. The CDR3 length is 15 residues. Germline CDR1 is LNHDA and CDR2 is SQIVND (reference sequence). J gave up 0 bases and V 5 bases, and 3 bases lay outside the gene matches. This CDR3 reads CASSPSGESTDTQYF. The CDR3 region has the DNA TGTGCCAGTAGTCCTAGCGGGGAGAGCACAGATACGCAGTATTTT. Full variable domain (rest looked up from reference TRBV19 and TRBJ2-3): DGGITQSPKYLFRKEGQNVTLSCEQNLNHDAMYWYRQDPGQGLRLIYYSQIVNDFQKGDIAEGYSVSREKKESFPLTVTSAQKNPTAFYLCASSPSGESTDTQYFGPGTRLTVL.

V and J are TRBV4-1 and TRBJ2-3; 9 bases agree with TRBD2. Germline loops: CDR1 MGHRA, CDR2 YSYEKL. The CDR3 sequence is 16 residues long. J was trimmed by 1 base and V by 3 bases; bases with no gene match: 5. CDR3 DNA: TGCGCCAGCAGCCATGCTAGCGGGGTCGGCACAGATACGCAGTATTTT. Translated: CASSHASGVGTDTQYF.

The rearrangement uses TRBV15 and TRBJ2-4; TRBD1 matches 9 bases. This CDR3 has 15 residues. V gave up 0 bases and J gave up 4 bases; unmatched junction bases: 1. The germline V gene has CDR1 LNHNV and CDR2 YYDKDF (reference sequence). CDR3 region: CATSREGTGKNIQYF. The CDR3 DNA reads as TGTGCCACCAGCAGAGAGGGGACAGGGAAAAACATTCAGTACTTC.

J is TRBJ2-7 and V is TRBV5-1; the D gene is possibly TRBD2 (5 bases). Trimming removed 5 bases at V and 7 bases at J, with 13 bases between. This CDR3 spans 12 amino acids. CDR1 and CDR2 from the germline V gene are SGHRS and YFSETQ. CDR3: CASREYSGEQYF. Here the CDR3 DNA reads TGCGCCAGCAGAGAGTACTCGGGAGAGCAGTACTTC.

This sequence joins TRBV5-1 and TRBJ2-2; no firm D call. Germline V gene sequence: CDR1 SGHRS, CDR2 YFSETQ. V lost 3 bases, J lost 10 bases, and 16 bases lay in between. The CDR3 consists of 14 residues. The CDR3 region is CASSSFGYEEELFF. The DNA of the CDR3 is TGCGCCAGCAGCTCTTTCGGTTACGAGGAGGAGCTGTTTTTT.

This clone was recorded only once. V and J are TRBV7-7 and TRBJ2-1, with D hard to call. Germline V CDR1 and CDR2: SSHAT, FNYEAQ (reference sequence). V was shortened by 3 bases and J by 2 bases, with 11 bases between the two germline ends. The CDR3 has 15 amino acids. CDR3: CASSFGDSPYNEQFF. CDR3 DNA sequence: TGTGCCAGCAGCTTTGGAGACTCCCCCTACAATGAGCAGTTCTTC.

The rearrangement uses TRBV30 and TRBJ2-3, with a weak D call TRBD2 (6 bases). The germline V gene has CDR1 GTSNPN and CDR2 SVGIG (reference sequence). The CDR3 is made up of 12 amino acids. The germline V and J ends were trimmed by 2 bases and 6 bases, with 9 bases remaining between them. The CDR3 loop reads CAWSIGSDTQYF. CDR3 sequence (DNA): TGTGCCTGGAGTATCGGGAGCGATACGCAGTATTTT.

The J gene is TRBJ2-3, the V gene TRBV24-1; D remains ambiguous. The CDR3 consists of 14 residues. V was clipped by 4 bases and J by 3 bases, with 10 bases between them. Germline V gives CDR1 KGHDR, CDR2 SFDVKD. The CDR3 here is CATSDQRWTDTQYF. In DNA form, the CDR3 reads TGTGCCACCAGTGACCAGAGGTGGACAGATACGCAGTATTTT.

This rearrangement joins TRBV5-4 to TRBJ2-2; D is unclear. The germline V gene has CDR1 SGHNT and CDR2 YYREEE (reference sequence). This CDR3 has 14 amino acids. Trimming stripped 3 bases from V and 2 bases from J, with 8 bases between. CDR3 region: CASSSTLNTGELFF. As DNA, the CDR3 is TGTGCCAGCAGCTCCACACTAAACACCGGGGAGCTGTTTTTT.

The chain is built from TRBV10-3 and TRBJ2-3; tentatively, D is TRBD1 (5 bases). Germline-derived CDR1 and CDR2 are ENHRY and SYGVKD. The CDR3 consists of 13 residues. Trimming left V 7 bases short and J 3 bases short, with 11 bases between. The CDR3 DNA reads TGTGCCATCATGGCTGCAGGGACAGATACGCAGTATTTT. Translated, it gives CAIMAAGTDTQYF.

This clone came up a few times. J is TRBJ2-2 and V is TRBV2; TRBD2 aligns across 10 bases. The CDR3 is 15 amino acids. The germline V gene encodes CDR1 SNHLY and CDR2 FYNNEI. The trim removed 4 bases at V and 7 bases at J, leaving 6 bases unmatched. CDR3 DNA: TGTGCCAGCAGTGGGCTAGCGGGAGTCGGCGGGGAGCTGTTTTTT. Protein sequence: CASSGLAGVGGELFF.

The chain recombines TRBV24-1 with TRBJ1-1; 10 bases line up with TRBD1. V lost 4 bases, J lost 8 bases, and 12 bases stayed unmatched. This CDR3 region has 16 residues. CDR1 is KGHDR and CDR2 is SFDVKD in the germline V gene. The DNA of the CDR3 is TGTGCCACCAGTGACCCCGACCGGGACAGGGGTAGAGAAGCTTTCTTT. This codes for CATSDPDRDRGREAFF.

V usage is TRBV6-5 and J usage is TRBJ2-7; D is uncertain. Germline loops: CDR1 MNHEY, CDR2 SVGAGI. The CDR3 spans 14 residues. Trimming took off 0 bases at V and 3 bases at J, with 9 bases between the two ends. The CDR3 DNA follows: TGTGCCAGCAGTTACTCGAGCGCTTTCTACGAGCAGTACTTC. This sequence encodes CASSYSSAFYEQYF.

The CDR3, as DNA: TGCGCCAGCAGCCCGGGAATCTCAGGGGGCTACGAGCAGTACTTC. Translated: CASSPGISGGYEQYF. The chain is built from TRBV5-1 and TRBJ2-7; 7 nucleotides match TRBD1. The CDR3 runs to 15 residues. Looked up from germline, CDR1 is SGHRS and CDR2 is YFSETQ. J lost 3 bases, V lost 4 bases, and 10 bases had no gene match.

The genes are TRBV11-1 and TRBJ2-7; TRBD1 aligns across 9 bases. The V gene end was trimmed by 1 base and the J gene end by 4 bases; junction bases not matched to a gene: 5. This CDR3 is 15 amino acids long. From germline, CDR1 is SGHAT and CDR2 FQDESV (reference sequence). The CDR3 nucleotides read TGTGCCAGCAGCTTAGACCCCGGGACAGGGTACGAGCAGTACTTC. Translating gives CASSLDPGTGYEQYF.

The genes are TRBV6-5 and TRBJ2-7; 10 positions agree with TRBD1. CDR1 and CDR2 from the germline V gene are MNHEY and SVGAGI. The J segment lost 2 bases and the V segment lost 0 bases, leaving 4 bases of the junction unmatched. CDR3 size: 16 residues. The CDR3, as DNA: TGTGCCAGCAGTTACTCGGGGGACAGGGGAACCTACGAGCAGTACTTC. It translates to CASSYSGDRGTYEQYF.